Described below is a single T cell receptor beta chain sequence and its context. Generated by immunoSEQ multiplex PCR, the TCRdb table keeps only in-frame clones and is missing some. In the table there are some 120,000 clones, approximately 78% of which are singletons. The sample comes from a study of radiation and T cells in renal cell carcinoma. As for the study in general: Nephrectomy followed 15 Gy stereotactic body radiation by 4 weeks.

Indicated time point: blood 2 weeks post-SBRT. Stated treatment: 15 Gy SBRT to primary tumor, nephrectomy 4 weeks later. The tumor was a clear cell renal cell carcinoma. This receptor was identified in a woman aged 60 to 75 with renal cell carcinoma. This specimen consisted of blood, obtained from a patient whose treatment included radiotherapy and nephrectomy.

The CDR3: CASSYEDRGPYEQYF. The CDR3 bases are TGCGCCAGCAGCTACGAGGACAGGGGGCCATACGAGCAGTACTTC. The chain employs TRBV5-1 and TRBJ2-7; 11 bases map to TRBD1. The CDR3 contains 15 residues. Germline assignment: CDR1 SGHRS and CDR2 YFSETQ. Trimming took 3 bases from V and 4 from J; bases not matched to a gene: 6.